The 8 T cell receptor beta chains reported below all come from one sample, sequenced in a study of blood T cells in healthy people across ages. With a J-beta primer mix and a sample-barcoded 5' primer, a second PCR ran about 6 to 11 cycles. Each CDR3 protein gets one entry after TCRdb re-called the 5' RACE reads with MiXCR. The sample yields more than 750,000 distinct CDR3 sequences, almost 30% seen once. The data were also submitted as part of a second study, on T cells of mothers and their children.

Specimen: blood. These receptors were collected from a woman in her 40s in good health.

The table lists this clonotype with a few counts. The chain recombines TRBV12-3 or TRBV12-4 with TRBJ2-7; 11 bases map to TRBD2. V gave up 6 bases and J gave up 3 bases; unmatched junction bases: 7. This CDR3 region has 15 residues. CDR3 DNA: TGTGCCAGCAGCACACGTAGCGGGGGGGGCTACGAGCAGTACTTC. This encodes CASSTRSGGGYEQYF.

The CDR3 spells CASSPVPGETQYF. The CDR3 DNA reads as TGTGCCAGCAGCCCGGTCCCGGGTGAGACCCAGTACTTC. The gene calls are TRBV3-1 and TRBJ2-5; no definite D call. Trimming left V 4 bases short and J 5 bases short, with 11 bases between. Germline V CDR1 and CDR2: LGHDT, YNNKEL (reference sequence). The CDR3 has 13 amino acids.

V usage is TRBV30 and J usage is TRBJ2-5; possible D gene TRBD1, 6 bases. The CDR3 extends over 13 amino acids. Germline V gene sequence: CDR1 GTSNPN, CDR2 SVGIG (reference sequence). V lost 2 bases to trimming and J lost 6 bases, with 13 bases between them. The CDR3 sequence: CAWSQQGKKTQYF. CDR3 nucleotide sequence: TGTGCCTGGAGTCAACAGGGCAAGAAGACCCAGTACTTC.

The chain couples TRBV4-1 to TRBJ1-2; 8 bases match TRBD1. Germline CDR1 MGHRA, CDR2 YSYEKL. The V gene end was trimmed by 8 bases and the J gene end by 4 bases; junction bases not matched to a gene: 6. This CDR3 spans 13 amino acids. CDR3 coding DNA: TGCGCCAGCGGGGACAGGAACGGCTATGGCTACACCTTC. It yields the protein CASGDRNGYGYTF.

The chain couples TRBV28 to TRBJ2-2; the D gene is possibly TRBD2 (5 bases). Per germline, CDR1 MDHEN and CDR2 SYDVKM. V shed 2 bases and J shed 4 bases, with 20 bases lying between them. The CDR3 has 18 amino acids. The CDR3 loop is CASSLTNLRAPGTGELFF. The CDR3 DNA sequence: TGTGCCAGCAGTTTAACCAATTTGAGGGCACCCGGCACCGGGGAGCTGTTTTTT.

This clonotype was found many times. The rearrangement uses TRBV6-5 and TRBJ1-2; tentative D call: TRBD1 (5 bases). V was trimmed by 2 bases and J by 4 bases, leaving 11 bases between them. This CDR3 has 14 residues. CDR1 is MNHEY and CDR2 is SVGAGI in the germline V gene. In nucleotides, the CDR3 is TGTGCCAGCAGTTACAGGGACTTTGGCTATGGCTACACCTTC. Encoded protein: CASSYRDFGYGYTF.

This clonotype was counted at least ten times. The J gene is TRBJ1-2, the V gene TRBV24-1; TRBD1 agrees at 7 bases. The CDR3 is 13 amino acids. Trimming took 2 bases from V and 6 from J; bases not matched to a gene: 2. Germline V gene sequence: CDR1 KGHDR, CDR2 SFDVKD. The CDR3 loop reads CATSDSGTDGYTF. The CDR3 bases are TGTGCCACCAGTGATTCCGGGACAGATGGCTACACCTTC.

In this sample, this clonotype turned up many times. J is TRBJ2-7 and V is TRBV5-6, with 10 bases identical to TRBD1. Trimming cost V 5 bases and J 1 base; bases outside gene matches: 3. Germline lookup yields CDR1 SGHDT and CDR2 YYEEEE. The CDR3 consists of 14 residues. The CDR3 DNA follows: TGTGCCAGCAGAAGGACAGGGGGGTCCTACGAGCAGTACTTC. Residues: CASRRTGGSYEQYF.